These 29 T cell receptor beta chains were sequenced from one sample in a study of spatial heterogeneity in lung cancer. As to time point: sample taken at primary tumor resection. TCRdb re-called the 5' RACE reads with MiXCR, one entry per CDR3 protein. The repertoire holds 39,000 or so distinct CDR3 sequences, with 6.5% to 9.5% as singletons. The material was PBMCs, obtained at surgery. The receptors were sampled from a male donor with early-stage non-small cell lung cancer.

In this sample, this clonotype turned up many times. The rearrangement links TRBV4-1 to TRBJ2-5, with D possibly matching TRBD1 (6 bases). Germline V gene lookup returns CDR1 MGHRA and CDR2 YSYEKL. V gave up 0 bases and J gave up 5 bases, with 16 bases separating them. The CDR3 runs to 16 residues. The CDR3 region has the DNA TGCGCCAGCAGCCAAGATCTACAGGGTGTGGGCGAGACCCAGTACTTC. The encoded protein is CASSQDLQGVGETQYF.

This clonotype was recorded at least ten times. CDR3 bases: TGCGCCAGCAGCCAAGATGGCGAACCCAGGAGTGAAAAACTGTTTTTT. Translated: CASSQDGEPRSEKLFF. This chain links TRBV4-3 with TRBJ1-4; no reliable D call. CDR1 and CDR2 from the germline V gene are LGHNA and YSLEER. CDR3 length equals 16 residues. V shed 0 bases and J shed 7 bases, with 15 bases lying between them.

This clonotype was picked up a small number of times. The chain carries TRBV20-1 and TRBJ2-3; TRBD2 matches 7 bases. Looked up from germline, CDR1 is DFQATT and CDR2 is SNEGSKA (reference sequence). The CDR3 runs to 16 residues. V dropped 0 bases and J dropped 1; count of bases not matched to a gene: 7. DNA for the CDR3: TGCAGTGCTAGAGATGTCGCGGGAGACGGCACAGATACGCAGTATTTT. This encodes CSARDVAGDGTDTQYF.

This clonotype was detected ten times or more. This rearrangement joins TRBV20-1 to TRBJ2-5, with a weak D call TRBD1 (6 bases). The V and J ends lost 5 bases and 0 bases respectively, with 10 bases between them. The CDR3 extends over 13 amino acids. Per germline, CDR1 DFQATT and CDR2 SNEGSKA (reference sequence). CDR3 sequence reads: CSALRDNQETQYF. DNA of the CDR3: TGCAGTGCTCTCCGGGACAACCAAGAGACCCAGTACTTC.

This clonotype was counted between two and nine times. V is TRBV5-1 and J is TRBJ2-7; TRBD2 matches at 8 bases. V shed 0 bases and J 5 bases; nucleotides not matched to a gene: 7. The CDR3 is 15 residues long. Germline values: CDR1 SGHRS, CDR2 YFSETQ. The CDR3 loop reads CASSLAGLALDEQYF. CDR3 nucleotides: TGCGCCAGCAGCTTGGCCGGACTAGCCCTGGACGAGCAGTACTTC. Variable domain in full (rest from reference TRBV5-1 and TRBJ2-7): KAGVTQTPRYLIKTRGQQVTLSCSPISGHRSVSWYQQTPGQGLQFLFEYFSETQRNKGNFPGRFSGRQFSNSRSEMNVSTLELGDSALYLCASSLAGLALDEQYFGPGTRLTVT.

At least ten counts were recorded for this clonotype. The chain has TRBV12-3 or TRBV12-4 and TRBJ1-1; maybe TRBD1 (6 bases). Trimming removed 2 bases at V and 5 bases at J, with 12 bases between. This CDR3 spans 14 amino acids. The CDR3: CASSLRGGETEAFF. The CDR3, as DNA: TGTGCCAGCAGTTTAAGAGGGGGAGAGACTGAAGCTTTCTTT.

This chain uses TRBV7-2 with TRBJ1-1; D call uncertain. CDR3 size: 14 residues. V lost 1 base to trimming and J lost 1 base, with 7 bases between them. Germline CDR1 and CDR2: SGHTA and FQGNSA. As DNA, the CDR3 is TGTGCCAGCAGCTTAGAACAGACGAACACTGAAGCTTTCTTT. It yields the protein CASSLEQTNTEAFF.

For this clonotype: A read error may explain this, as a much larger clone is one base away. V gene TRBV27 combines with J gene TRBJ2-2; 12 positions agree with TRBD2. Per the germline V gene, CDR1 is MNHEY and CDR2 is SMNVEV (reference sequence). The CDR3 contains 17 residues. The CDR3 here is CASSPLAGGPKGGALFF. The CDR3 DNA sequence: TGTGCCAGCAGTCCCCTAGCGGGGGGGCCTAAGGGCGGGGCGCTGTTTTTT.

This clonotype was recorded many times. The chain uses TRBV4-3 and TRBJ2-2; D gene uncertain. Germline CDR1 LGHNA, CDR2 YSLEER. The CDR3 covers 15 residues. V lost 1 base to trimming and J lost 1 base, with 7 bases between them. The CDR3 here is CASSQGSLNTGELFF. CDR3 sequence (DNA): TGCGCCAGCAGCCAAGGGAGCCTGAACACCGGGGAGCTGTTTTTT.

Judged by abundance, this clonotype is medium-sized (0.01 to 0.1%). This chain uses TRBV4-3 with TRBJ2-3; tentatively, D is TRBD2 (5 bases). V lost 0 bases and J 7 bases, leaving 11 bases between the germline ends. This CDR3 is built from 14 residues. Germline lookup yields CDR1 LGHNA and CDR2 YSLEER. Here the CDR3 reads CASSQDEGRNTQYF. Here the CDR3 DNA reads TGCGCCAGCAGCCAAGATGAGGGTAGGAATACGCAGTATTTT.

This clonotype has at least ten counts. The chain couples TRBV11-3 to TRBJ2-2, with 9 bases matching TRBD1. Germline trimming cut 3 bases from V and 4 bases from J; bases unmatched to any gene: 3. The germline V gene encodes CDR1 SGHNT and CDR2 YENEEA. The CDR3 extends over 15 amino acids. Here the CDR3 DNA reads TGTGCCAGCAGCTTTGGGACAGGGAGCACCGGGGAGCTGTTTTTT. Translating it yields CASSFGTGSTGELFF. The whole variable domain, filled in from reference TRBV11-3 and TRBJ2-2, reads EAGVVQSPRYKIIEKKQPVAFWCNPISGHNTLYWYLQNLGQGPELLIRYENEEAVDDSQLPKDRFSAERLKGVDSTLKIQPAELGDSAVYLCASSFGTGSTGELFFGEGSRLTVL.

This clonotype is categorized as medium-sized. The DNA of the CDR3 is TGTGCCAGCAGCTTAGCCGTCTACGAGCAGTACGTC. This codes for CASSLAVYEQYV. The chain employs TRBV7-8 and TRBJ2-7; unclear D gene. Germline CDR1 is SGHVS and CDR2 is FQNEAQ. The V end lost 0 bases, the J end lost 3 bases, and 3 bases lay between the germline ends. The CDR3 loop spans 12 amino acids.

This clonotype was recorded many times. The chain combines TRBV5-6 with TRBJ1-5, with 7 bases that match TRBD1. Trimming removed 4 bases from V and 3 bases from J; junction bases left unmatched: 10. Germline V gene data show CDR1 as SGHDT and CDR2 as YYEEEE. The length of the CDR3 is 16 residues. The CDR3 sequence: CASSERGQSNNQPQHF. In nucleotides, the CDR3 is TGTGCCAGCAGCGAGCGGGGACAGTCGAACAATCAGCCCCAGCATTTT. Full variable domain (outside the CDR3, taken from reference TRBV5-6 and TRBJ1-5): DAGVTQSPTHLIKTRGQQVTLRCSPKSGHDTVSWYQQALGQGPQFIFQYYEEEERQRGNFPDRFSGHQFPNYSSELNVNALLLGDSALYLCASSERGQSNNQPQHFGDGTRLSIL.

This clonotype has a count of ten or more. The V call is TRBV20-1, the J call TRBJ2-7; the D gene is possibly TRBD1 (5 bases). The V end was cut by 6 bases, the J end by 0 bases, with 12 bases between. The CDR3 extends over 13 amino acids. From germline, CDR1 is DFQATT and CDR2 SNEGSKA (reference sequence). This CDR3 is CSATGDSSYEQYF. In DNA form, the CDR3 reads TGCAGTGCCACGGGCGACAGCTCCTACGAGCAGTACTTC.

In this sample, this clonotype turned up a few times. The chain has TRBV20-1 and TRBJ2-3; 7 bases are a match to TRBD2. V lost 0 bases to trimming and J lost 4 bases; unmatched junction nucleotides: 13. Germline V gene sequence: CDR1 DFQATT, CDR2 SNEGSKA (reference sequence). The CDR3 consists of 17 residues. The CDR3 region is CSARDPSSGGGPDTQYF. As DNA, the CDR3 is TGCAGTGCTAGAGATCCGTCTAGCGGAGGAGGTCCAGATACGCAGTATTTT.

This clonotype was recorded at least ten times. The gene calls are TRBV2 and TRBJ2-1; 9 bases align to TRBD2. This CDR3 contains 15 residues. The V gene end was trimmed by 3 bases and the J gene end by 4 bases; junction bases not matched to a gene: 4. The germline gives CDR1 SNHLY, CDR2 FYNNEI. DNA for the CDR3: TGTGCCAGCAGTGACGGTCTAGCGGGGTACAATGAGCAGTTCTTC. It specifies CASSDGLAGYNEQFF.

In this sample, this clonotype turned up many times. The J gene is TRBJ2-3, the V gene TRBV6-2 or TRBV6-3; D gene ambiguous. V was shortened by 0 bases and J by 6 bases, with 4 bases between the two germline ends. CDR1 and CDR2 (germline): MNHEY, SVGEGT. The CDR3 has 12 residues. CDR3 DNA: TGTGCCAGCAGTTACTCGATCGATACGCAGTATTTT. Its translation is CASSYSIDTQYF.

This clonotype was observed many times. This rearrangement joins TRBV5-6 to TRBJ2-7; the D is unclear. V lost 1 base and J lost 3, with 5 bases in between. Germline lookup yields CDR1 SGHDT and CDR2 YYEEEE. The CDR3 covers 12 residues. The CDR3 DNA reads TGTGCCAGCAGCTTGAGCAGCTACGAGCAGTACGTC. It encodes CASSLSSYEQYV.

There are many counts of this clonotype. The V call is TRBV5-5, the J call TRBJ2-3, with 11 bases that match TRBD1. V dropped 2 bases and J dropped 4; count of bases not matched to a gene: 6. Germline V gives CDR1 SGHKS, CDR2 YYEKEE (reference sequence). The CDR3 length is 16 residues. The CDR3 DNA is TGTGCCAGCAGCTTAAGGACAGGGGGCGTGTCAGATACGCAGTATTTT. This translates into CASSLRTGGVSDTQYF. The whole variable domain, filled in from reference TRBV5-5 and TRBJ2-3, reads DAGVTQSPTHLIKTRGQQVTLRCSPISGHKSVSWYQQVLGQGPQFIFQYYEKEERGRGNFPDRFSARQFPNYSSELNVNALLLGDSALYLCASSLRTGGVSDTQYFGPGTRLTVL.

The CDR3 protein is CSARDGGGTLNTEAFF. CDR3 sequence (DNA): TGCAGTGCTAGAGATGGAGGCGGGACACTGAACACTGAAGCTTTCTTT. The rearrangement uses TRBV20-1 and TRBJ1-1; a possible D gene is TRBD1 (6 bases). Germline V gene sequence: CDR1 DFQATT, CDR2 SNEGSKA (reference sequence). The CDR3 consists of 16 residues. V lost 0 bases and J lost 0, with 14 bases in between.

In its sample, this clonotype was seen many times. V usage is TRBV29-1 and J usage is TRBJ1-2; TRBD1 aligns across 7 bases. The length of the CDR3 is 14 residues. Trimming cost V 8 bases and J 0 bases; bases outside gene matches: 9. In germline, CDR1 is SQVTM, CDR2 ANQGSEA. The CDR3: CSITGVAPNYGYTF. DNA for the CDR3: TGCAGCATAACAGGGGTGGCGCCTAACTATGGCTACACCTTC.

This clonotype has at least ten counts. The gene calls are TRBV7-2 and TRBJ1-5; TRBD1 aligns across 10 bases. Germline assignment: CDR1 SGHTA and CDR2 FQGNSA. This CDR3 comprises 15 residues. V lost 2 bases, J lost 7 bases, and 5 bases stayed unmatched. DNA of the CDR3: TGTGCCAGCAGCTTACGTCGGGACAGGGGACAGCCCCAGCATTTT. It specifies CASSLRRDRGQPQHF.

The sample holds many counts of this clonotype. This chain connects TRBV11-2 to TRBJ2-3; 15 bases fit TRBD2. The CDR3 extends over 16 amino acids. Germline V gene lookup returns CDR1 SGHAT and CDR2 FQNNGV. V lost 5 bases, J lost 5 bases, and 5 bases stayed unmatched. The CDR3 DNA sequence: TGTGCCAGCAGCCGGACTAGCGGGAGGGCCGTAGATACGCAGTATTTT. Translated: CASSRTSGRAVDTQYF.

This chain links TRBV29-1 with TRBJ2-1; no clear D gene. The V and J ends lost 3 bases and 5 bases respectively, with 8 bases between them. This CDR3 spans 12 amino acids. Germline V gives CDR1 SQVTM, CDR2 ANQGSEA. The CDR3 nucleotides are TGCAGCGTTGAGGGTCCAAACAATGAGCAGTTCTTC. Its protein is CSVEGPNNEQFF.

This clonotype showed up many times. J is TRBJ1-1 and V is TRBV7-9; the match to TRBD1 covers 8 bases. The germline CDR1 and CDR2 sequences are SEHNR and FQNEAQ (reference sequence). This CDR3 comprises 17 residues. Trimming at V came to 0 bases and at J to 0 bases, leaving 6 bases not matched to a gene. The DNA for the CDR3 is TGTGCCAGCAGCTTAGCGACAGGGGACGCCATGAACACTGAAGCTTTCTTT. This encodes CASSLATGDAMNTEAFF.

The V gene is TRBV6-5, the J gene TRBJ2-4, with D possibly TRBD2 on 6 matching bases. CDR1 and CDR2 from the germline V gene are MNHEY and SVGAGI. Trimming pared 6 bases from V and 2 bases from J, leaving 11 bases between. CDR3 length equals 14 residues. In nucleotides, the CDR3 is TGTGCCAGCAGGGCTAGCGAAACCAAAAACATTCAGTACTTC. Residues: CASRASETKNIQYF.

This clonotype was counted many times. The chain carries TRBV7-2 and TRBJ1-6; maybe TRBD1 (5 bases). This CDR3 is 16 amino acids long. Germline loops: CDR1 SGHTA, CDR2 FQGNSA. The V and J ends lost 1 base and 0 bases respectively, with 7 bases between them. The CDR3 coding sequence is TGTGCCAGCAGCTTAGATGGGGGCTCCTATAATTCACCCCTCCACTTT. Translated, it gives CASSLDGGSYNSPLHF.

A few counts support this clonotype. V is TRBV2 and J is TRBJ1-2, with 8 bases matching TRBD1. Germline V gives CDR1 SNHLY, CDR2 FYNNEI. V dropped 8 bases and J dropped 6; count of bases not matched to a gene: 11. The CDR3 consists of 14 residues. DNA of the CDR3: TGTGCCAGCGCAAAGGACAGGGTATATGATGGCTACACCTTC. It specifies CASAKDRVYDGYTF.

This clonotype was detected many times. The CDR3 region is CASSPGVDQPANTGELFF. CDR3 DNA: TGTGCCAGCAGCCCCGGGGTAGACCAACCCGCGAACACCGGGGAGCTGTTTTTT. The chain is built from TRBV3-1 and TRBJ2-2; weak D call: TRBD2 (5 bases). The CDR3 is made up of 18 amino acids. CDR1 is LGHDT and CDR2 is YNNKEL in the germline V gene (reference sequence). Trimming stripped 4 bases from V and 0 bases from J, with 18 bases between.